The rows below give T cell receptor beta chains drawn from one sample of a study of human T cells and chemical hapten exposure. TCRdb ran MiXCR on the RACE reads and lists one entry per CDR3 protein. The sample lists roughly 75,000 distinct CDR3 sequences; around 9.3% were seen once. The specimen sequenced was whole blood. The receptors derive from a female donor in good health. Some clones in this sample may be carry-over from other donors' samples. Each CDR3 is given with its conserved first and last residue. Fields, in order: J gene, clone size, V gene, D gene, CDR3 protein, CDR3 DNA. A D gene is named only where the DNA matches it firmly. Only some rows state a clone size, as once, few, many or a class for expanded clones.

j_call: TRBJ1-5; clone_size: many; v_call: TRBV5-6; d_call: -; cdr3_aa: CASSLGFTGANQPQHF; cdr3_nt: TGTGCCAGCAGCTTGGGGTTCACGGGGGCGAATCAGCCCCAGCATTTT
j_call: TRBJ1-5; clone_size: many; v_call: TRBV2; d_call: -; cdr3_aa: CASRRFLGNQPQHF; cdr3_nt: TGTGCCAGCAGGCGCTTTCTTGGCAATCAGCCCCAGCATTTT
j_call: TRBJ2-3; clone_size: -; v_call: TRBV5-1; d_call: -; cdr3_aa: CASSFGGESTDTQYF; cdr3_nt: TGCGCCAGCAGCTTTGGCGGGGAAAGCACAGATACGCAGTATTTT
j_call: TRBJ1-3; clone_size: many; v_call: TRBV3-1; d_call: -; cdr3_aa: CASSRGGSGNTIYF; cdr3_nt: TGTGCCAGCAGTCGTGGGGGCTCTGGAAACACCATATATTTT
j_call: TRBJ2-7; clone_size: few; v_call: TRBV27; d_call: -; cdr3_aa: CASKEKGGLLIYEQYF; cdr3_nt: TGTGCCAGCAAAGAGAAAGGGGGTCTTCTAATTTACGAGCAGTACTTC
j_call: TRBJ2-4; clone_size: many; v_call: TRBV5-1; d_call: -; cdr3_aa: CASSLDGGRTIQYF; cdr3_nt: TGCGCCAGCAGCTTGGACGGGGGCAGAACCATTCAGTACTTC
j_call: TRBJ2-7; clone_size: -; v_call: TRBV20-1; d_call: -; cdr3_aa: CSPADPRKGLQRAQYF; cdr3_nt: TGCAGCCCAGCGGACCCTAGAAAGGGGCTCCAACGGGCGCAGTACTTC
j_call: TRBJ2-1; clone_size: many; v_call: TRBV7-9; d_call: -; cdr3_aa: CASSLVAGGYNEQFF; cdr3_nt: TGTGCCAGCAGCTTAGTGGCCGGGGGATACAATGAGCAGTTCTTC
j_call: TRBJ2-5; clone_size: many; v_call: TRBV10-3; d_call: TRBD2; cdr3_aa: CATRRGEETQYF; cdr3_nt: TGTGCCACCCGACGGGGGGAAGAGACCCAGTACTTC
j_call: TRBJ1-5; clone_size: -; v_call: TRBV12-3/TRBV12-4; d_call: TRBD1; cdr3_aa: CASSYPTGTNQPQHF; cdr3_nt: TGTGCCAGCAGCTATCCGACAGGGACAAATCAGCCCCAGCATTTT
j_call: TRBJ2-4; clone_size: many; v_call: TRBV20-1; d_call: -; cdr3_aa: CSASLEALNIQYF; cdr3_nt: TGCAGTGCCTCCCTCGAGGCATTAAACATTCAGTACTTC
j_call: TRBJ2-1; clone_size: few; v_call: TRBV12-3/TRBV12-4; d_call: TRBD2; cdr3_aa: CASGPGGSGHNEQFF; cdr3_nt: TGTGCCAGCGGGCCCGGGGGGAGCGGACACAATGAGCAGTTCTTC
j_call: TRBJ2-7; clone_size: -; v_call: TRBV5-4; d_call: -; cdr3_aa: CASSFSEKTYEQYF; cdr3_nt: TGTGCCAGCAGCTTTTCAGAGAAGACCTACGAGCAGTACTTC
j_call: TRBJ2-3; clone_size: few; v_call: TRBV6-5; d_call: TRBD2; cdr3_aa: CASSTTSGGRNTQYF; cdr3_nt: TGTGCCAGCAGCACAACTAGCGGGGGACGGAATACGCAGTATTTT
j_call: TRBJ1-4; clone_size: few; v_call: TRBV18; d_call: -; cdr3_aa: CASSPLDDEKLFF; cdr3_nt: TGTGCCAGCTCACCATTAGATGATGAAAAACTGTTTTTT
j_call: TRBJ2-7; clone_size: few; v_call: TRBV5-1; d_call: -; cdr3_aa: CASSLDGGSSYEQYF; cdr3_nt: TGCGCCAGCAGCTTGGACGGGGGTAGCTCCTACGAGCAGTACTTC
j_call: TRBJ2-2; clone_size: many; v_call: TRBV27; d_call: TRBD2; cdr3_aa: CASTLAGPNTGELFF; cdr3_nt: TGTGCCAGCACCCTAGCGGGGCCGAACACCGGGGAGCTGTTTTTT
j_call: TRBJ1-5; clone_size: few; v_call: TRBV12-3/TRBV12-4; d_call: TRBD1; cdr3_aa: CASSLQGQGAGQPQHF; cdr3_nt: TGTGCCAGCAGTTTACAGGGACAGGGGGCGGGACAGCCCCAGCATTTT
j_call: TRBJ1-5; clone_size: few; v_call: TRBV5-5; d_call: TRBD1; cdr3_aa: CASSPQQGISQPQHF; cdr3_nt: TGTGCCAGCAGCCCCCAACAGGGGATCAGTCAGCCCCAGCATTTT
j_call: TRBJ1-5; clone_size: few; v_call: TRBV19; d_call: TRBD1; cdr3_aa: CASSWQGQGQPQNF; cdr3_nt: TGTGCCAGTAGTTGGCAGGGACAGGGGCAGCCCCAGAATTTT
j_call: TRBJ2-7; clone_size: -; v_call: TRBV6-6; d_call: -; cdr3_aa: CASTHNGKPYEQYF; cdr3_nt: TGTGCCAGCACCCACAACGGGAAACCTTACGAGCAGTACTTC
j_call: TRBJ1-1; clone_size: many; v_call: TRBV3-1; d_call: TRBD1; cdr3_aa: CASSDRVNTEAFF; cdr3_nt: TGTGCCAGCAGCGACAGGGTGAACACTGAAGCTTTCTTT
j_call: TRBJ1-2; clone_size: few; v_call: TRBV4-1; d_call: -; cdr3_aa: CASSQDMGEVRGYTF; cdr3_nt: TGCGCCAGCAGCCAAGATATGGGGGAAGTCCGTGGCTACACCTTC
j_call: TRBJ2-3; clone_size: medium-sized; v_call: TRBV7-2; d_call: TRBD2; cdr3_aa: CASSLGWAGGTDTQYF; cdr3_nt: TGTGCCAGCAGCTTAGGGTGGGCGGGGGGCACAGATACGCAGTATTTT
j_call: TRBJ2-3; clone_size: few; v_call: TRBV5-1; d_call: -; cdr3_aa: CASIPTGGGDTQYF; cdr3_nt: TGCGCCAGCATCCCGACGGGGGGCGGAGATACGCAGTATTTT
j_call: TRBJ2-7; clone_size: -; v_call: TRBV10-3; d_call: -; cdr3_aa: CAISDFNKGDEQYF; cdr3_nt: TGTGCCATCAGTGACTTTAACAAGGGGGACGAGCAGTACTTC
j_call: TRBJ2-2; clone_size: many; v_call: TRBV24-1; d_call: -; cdr3_aa: CATSETTGRPNTGELFF; cdr3_nt: TGTGCCACCAGTGAGACAACAGGGAGGCCGAACACCGGGGAGCTGTTTTTT
j_call: TRBJ2-7; clone_size: -; v_call: TRBV4-3; d_call: TRBD2; cdr3_aa: CASSQVIGGAREQYF; cdr3_nt: TGCGCCAGCAGCCAAGTGATCGGGGGGGCGAGGGAGCAGTACTTC
j_call: TRBJ2-2; clone_size: few; v_call: TRBV2; d_call: -; cdr3_aa: CASSDLGPDTGELFF; cdr3_nt: TGTGCCAGCAGTGACTTAGGGCCTGACACCGGGGAGCTGTTTTTT
j_call: TRBJ1-2; clone_size: -; v_call: TRBV12-3/TRBV12-4; d_call: -; cdr3_aa: CASSPLLSSYGYTF; cdr3_nt: TGTGCCAGCAGCCCTCTTCTATCCTCCTATGGCTACACCTTC
j_call: TRBJ1-5; clone_size: -; v_call: TRBV4-1; d_call: -; cdr3_aa: CASIRSPGRGFGDNQPQHF; cdr3_nt: TGCGCCAGCATCCGTTCGCCAGGGAGAGGATTCGGGGACAATCAGCCCCAGCATTTT
j_call: TRBJ2-2; clone_size: -; v_call: TRBV7-6; d_call: -; cdr3_aa: CASSLGATNTGELFF; cdr3_nt: TGTGCCAGCAGCTTAGGCGCTACGAACACCGGGGAGCTGTTTTTT
j_call: TRBJ1-2; clone_size: many; v_call: TRBV7-2; d_call: -; cdr3_aa: CASRGPRTVRNYGYTF; cdr3_nt: TGTGCCAGTCGGGGTCCGAGGACAGTAAGAAACTATGGCTACACCTTC
j_call: TRBJ2-4; clone_size: -; v_call: TRBV27; d_call: TRBD2; cdr3_aa: CASSFNSPVFLAGGKLAKNIQYF; cdr3_nt: TGTGCCAGCAGTTTCAATAGCCCTGTATTCTTGGCGGGGGGAAAATTAGCCAAAAACATTCAGTACTTC
j_call: TRBJ2-1; clone_size: -; v_call: TRBV24-1; d_call: -; cdr3_aa: CATSDLQGRYNEQFF; cdr3_nt: TGTGCCACCAGTGATTTGCAGGGTCGGTACAATGAGCAGTTCTTC
j_call: TRBJ1-6; clone_size: many; v_call: TRBV9; d_call: -; cdr3_aa: CASSPPGENYNSPLHF; cdr3_nt: TGTGCCAGCAGCCCTCCCGGGGAGAACTATAATTCACCCCTCCACTTT
j_call: TRBJ1-2; clone_size: few; v_call: TRBV19; d_call: TRBD1; cdr3_aa: CASSHTGEHGYTF; cdr3_nt: TGTGCCAGTAGTCACACAGGGGAACATGGCTACACCTTC
j_call: TRBJ2-7; clone_size: many; v_call: TRBV9; d_call: TRBD1; cdr3_aa: CASSFGTGVTYEQYF; cdr3_nt: TGTGCCAGCAGCTTTGGGACAGGGGTAACCTACGAGCAGTACTTC
j_call: TRBJ2-3; clone_size: many; v_call: TRBV13; d_call: -; cdr3_aa: CASSQGPSAEEDTQYF; cdr3_nt: TGTGCCAGCAGCCAAGGCCCGTCGGCGGAGGAAGATACGCAGTATTTT
j_call: TRBJ2-1; clone_size: many; v_call: TRBV4-2; d_call: -; cdr3_aa: CASSQIVARANEQFF; cdr3_nt: TGTGCCAGCAGCCAAATTGTCGCAAGGGCCAATGAGCAGTTCTTC
j_call: TRBJ2-5; clone_size: few; v_call: TRBV5-1; d_call: -; cdr3_aa: CASSTRPGSRETQYF; cdr3_nt: TGCGCCAGCAGCACACGACCGGGATCCCGAGAGACCCAGTACTTC
j_call: TRBJ2-3; clone_size: few; v_call: TRBV4-3; d_call: -; cdr3_aa: CASSQGPYTDTQYF; cdr3_nt: TGCGCCAGCAGCCAAGGACCCTACACAGATACGCAGTATTTT